In its sample, the clone carrying this T cell receptor beta chain was seen many times. Its specificity is not known. Axillary draining lymph nodes of breast cancer patients supplied the node samples. This sample was taken from a study of breast tumors, draining lymph nodes, adjacent tissues. Study-wide results and caveats: The lymph node origin of tumor T cells was framed as consistent with a hypothesis, not demonstrated.

TCRdb re-analysed the multiplex PCR reads in MiXCR, keeping a single row per CDR3 protein. The data show about 140,000 distinct CDR3 sequences, with 32% seen just once and around 2.5% held by the top ten. Germline CDR1 is MNHEY and CDR2 is SVGEGT. There are 14 residues in the CDR3. Trimming cost V 2 bases and J 5 bases; bases outside gene matches: 0. Sequenced material: axillary lymph node tissue. The TCR was taken from a female donor with breast cancer. Some clones in this sample may be carry-over from other donors' samples. J is TRBJ1-5 and V is TRBV6-2 or TRBV6-3; TRBD1 agrees at 10 bases. CDR3 protein: CASSYGTGDQPQHF. Here the CDR3 DNA reads TGTGCCAGCAGTTACGGGACAGGGGATCAGCCCCAGCATTTT.